The 31 T cell receptor beta chains listed next were all sequenced from one sample in a study of Ad26.COV2.S vaccination and SARS-CoV-2 variants listed by TCRdb under 2021. In light of the paper, this sample's treatment or condition label describes: 15 to 20 received Ad26.COV2.S at low or high dose, single or two shots; several received placebo; per-sample allocation not given. For vaccine and placebo recipients, repertoires were sequenced using samples collected on day 63 after the first injection. The library was produced with the immunoSEQ multiplex PCR assay. TCRdb provides this immuneACCESS table in a form limited to in-frame rearrangements. Some clones are lacking; in checked studies, under half of them reflect an unresolved V gene, and why the rest are absent is not known. This sample holds about 470,000 clones; 90% were observed only once. The top ten hold around 4.2% of the sample. The sequenced sample was peripheral blood, obtained in a trial of Ad26.COV2.S vaccine versus placebo. The source of these receptors is a person aged 18-65 years who received the Ad26.COV2.S COVID-19 vaccine or a placebo.

The J gene is TRBJ1-1, the V gene TRBV10-3, with D possibly matching TRBD1 (5 bases). Between the trimmed V and J ends, which lost 6 bases and 8 bases, there was a span of 16 bases. Germline lookup yields CDR1 ENHRY and CDR2 SYGVKD. The CDR3 is 13 amino acids. Here the CDR3 reads CAIRGSRDEEAFF. CDR3 nucleotide sequence: TGTGCCATCAGGGGCTCTAGGGACGAAGAAGCTTTCTTT.

J is TRBJ1-2 and V is TRBV2, with a tentative D call TRBD1 (5 bases). CDR3 length: 13 amino acids. Trimming removed 6 bases from V and 1 base from J, with 9 bases in between. From germline, CDR1 is SNHLY and CDR2 FYNNEI. The CDR3, as DNA: TGTGCCAGCAGCCGACAGAATAACTATGGCTACACCTTC. Translation: CASSRQNNYGYTF.

V is TRBV28 and J is TRBJ2-3, with 12 bases fitting TRBD2. Looked up from germline, CDR1 is MDHEN and CDR2 is SYDVKM. The CDR3 covers 15 residues. V gave up 6 bases and J gave up 3 bases; unmatched junction bases: 4. The CDR3 DNA is TGTGCCAGCAGCTCTAGCGGGAGGGGAACAGATACGCAGTATTTT. As protein: CASSSSGRGTDTQYF.

This chain links TRBV14 with TRBJ1-2, with D perhaps matching TRBD1 (5 bases). The CDR3 extends over 13 amino acids. Trimming left V 3 bases short and J 2 bases short, with 7 bases between. Germline V gene data show CDR1 as SGHDN and CDR2 as FVKESK. The CDR3 DNA follows: TGTGCCAGCAGCCAGGGGCGCAACTATGGCTACACCTTC. The encoded protein is CASSQGRNYGYTF.

This sequence joins TRBV28 and TRBJ1-4, with 9 bases aligning to TRBD1. This CDR3 region has 16 residues. Germline values: CDR1 MDHEN, CDR2 SYDVKM. V lost 5 bases, J lost 0 bases, and 4 bases stayed unmatched. CDR3 amino acids: CASSKQGAATNEKLFF. CDR3 in DNA: TGTGCCAGCAGTAAACAGGGGGCTGCAACTAATGAAAAACTGTTTTTT. The full variable domain, its missing parts supplied by reference TRBV28 and TRBJ1-4, is DVKVTQSSRYLVKRTGEKVFLECVQDMDHENMFWYRQDPGLGLRLIYFSYDVKMKEKGDIPEGYSVSREKKERFSLILESASTNQTSMYLCASSKQGAATNEKLFFGSGTQLSVL.

CDR3 coding DNA: TGTGCCAGCAACCAGGGGAGGGATGGCCCTGGAAACACCATATATTTT. Encoded protein: CASNQGRDGPGNTIYF. The chain uses TRBV5-6 and TRBJ1-3; tentatively, D is TRBD1 (6 bases). This CDR3 is 16 amino acids long. The V gene's germline CDR1 is SGHDT and CDR2 YYEEEE. Between the trimmed V and J ends, which lost 6 bases and 2 bases, there was a span of 18 bases.

The V and J genes are TRBV12-2 and TRBJ2-2; no check of the table's D call, TRBD1, against the DNA was made. TRBV12-2 is reported as a pseudogene. This CDR3 is 17 amino acids long. The CDR3, as DNA: TGTGCAAGTCGCCATACACTAGGGGGTTCTCCGACCGGGGAGCTGTTTTTT. It codes for CASRHTLGGSPTGELFF.

V is TRBV28 and J is TRBJ1-6, with D perhaps TRBD1 (6 bases). CDR3 length: 15 residues. V was shortened by 2 bases and J by 14 bases, with 19 bases between the two germline ends. The germline V gene encodes CDR1 MDHEN and CDR2 SYDVKM. The CDR3: CASSLKGQGNWALHF. In DNA, the CDR3 is TGTGCCAGCAGTTTAAAGGGGCAGGGGAATTGGGCCCTCCACTTT.

This clone was picked up one time. V gene TRBV4-2 combines with J gene TRBJ2-1; the D gene is possibly TRBD1 (6 bases). Germline V gives CDR1 LGHNA, CDR2 YNFKEQ. Trimming stripped 0 bases from V and 8 bases from J, with 20 bases between. CDR3 length equals 17 residues. CDR3 region: CASSQESARQDGDEQFF. The DNA of the CDR3 is TGTGCCAGCAGCCAAGAGTCTGCGAGACAGGACGGGGATGAGCAGTTCTTC.

The chain employs TRBV19 and TRBJ1-5; D not certain. Germline V gives CDR1 LNHDA, CDR2 SQIVND (reference sequence). The V gene lost 3 bases and the J gene lost 1 base, with 7 bases spanning the gap. The CDR3 is 14 residues long. DNA of the CDR3: TGTGCCAGTAGTATGCTAGGGAGCAATCAGCCCCAGCATTTT. It yields the protein CASSMLGSNQPQHF.

The chain carries TRBV11-2 and TRBJ2-7; 8 positions agree with TRBD2. The CDR3 is 12 amino acids. Trimming took 5 bases from V and 5 from J; bases not matched to a gene: 2. Germline V gene data show CDR1 as SGHAT and CDR2 as FQNNGV. This chain's CDR3 is CASSRTSNEQYF. The DNA for the CDR3 is TGTGCCAGCAGCCGGACTAGCAACGAGCAGTACTTC.

This chain links TRBV19 with TRBJ1-5; tentative D call: TRBD1 (5 bases). The CDR3 sequence is 14 residues long. Germline CDR1 reads LNHDA; CDR2 reads SQIVND (reference sequence). The V and J ends lost 6 bases and 5 bases respectively, with 14 bases between them. The CDR3 sequence: CASSAIRGDQPQHF. CDR3 nucleotide sequence: TGTGCCAGTAGCGCAATTCGAGGGGATCAGCCCCAGCATTTT. Looking up the rest from reference TRBV19 and TRBJ1-5 gives the full variable domain: DGGITQSPKYLFRKEGQNVTLSCEQNLNHDAMYWYRQDPGQGLRLIYYSQIVNDFQKGDIAEGYSVSREKKESFPLTVTSAQKNPTAFYLCASSAIRGDQPQHFGDGTRLSIL.

This sequence joins TRBV2 and TRBJ1-1; D call uncertain. V lost 5 bases to trimming and J lost 1 base, with 17 bases between them. Germline CDR1 and CDR2: SNHLY and FYNNEI. The CDR3 length is 16 residues. The CDR3 loop reads CASSTFSSFTNTEAFF. CDR3 coding DNA: TGTGCCAGCAGTACCTTCTCGTCCTTCACGAACACTGAAGCTTTCTTT.

J is TRBJ2-7 and V is TRBV7-2; tentatively, D is TRBD1 or TRBD2 (5 bases each). CDR1 SGHTA and CDR2 FQGNSA come from the germline V gene. V lost 4 bases and J lost 3, with 16 bases in between. This CDR3 region has 15 residues. This CDR3 is CASSSRGPAIYEQYF. The DNA for the CDR3 is TGTGCCAGCAGCTCAAGGGGACCCGCGATCTACGAGCAGTACTTC.

The chain has TRBV6-2 or TRBV6-3 and TRBJ2-3; 11 positions match TRBD2. Germline assignment: CDR1 MNHEY and CDR2 SVGEGT. The V gene end was trimmed by 4 bases and the J gene end by 2 bases; junction bases not matched to a gene: 14. The CDR3 is 19 amino acids. The CDR3: CASSLLTSGKKGATDTQYF. DNA for the CDR3: TGTGCCAGCAGTTTACTGACTAGCGGGAAAAAGGGGGCCACAGATACGCAGTATTTT.

The V gene is TRBV18, the J gene TRBJ2-3; D is perhaps TRBD2 (5 bases). V lost 3 bases to trimming and J lost 6 bases, with 16 bases between them. CDR1 KGHSH and CDR2 LQKENI come from the germline V gene. This CDR3 has 15 residues. CDR3 coding DNA: TGTGCCAGCTCACCCTCGCGGCCCTCGGGGGATACGCAGTATTTT. Translating it yields CASSPSRPSGDTQYF.

The chain carries TRBV7-8 and TRBJ1-4; D gene unclear. Trimming shortened V by 2 bases and J by 7 bases, and 14 bases separated the two germline ends. The CDR3 is made up of 15 amino acids. Germline CDR1 is SGHVS and CDR2 is FQNEAQ. The CDR3 coding sequence is TGTGCCAGCAGCTTAATAGGGAGGGAGGGTGAAAAACTGTTTTTT. Translation: CASSLIGREGEKLFF. Variable domain in full (rest from reference TRBV7-8 and TRBJ1-4): GAGVSQSPRYKVAKRGQDVALRCDPISGHVSLFWYQQALGQGPEFLTYFQNEAQLDKSGLPSDRFFAERPEGSVSTLKIQRTQQEDSAVYLCASSLIGREGEKLFFGSGTQLSVL.

This clone appeared a single time. The V gene is TRBV18, the J gene TRBJ2-1; D gene ambiguous. The germline V and J ends were trimmed by 3 bases and 4 bases, with 10 bases remaining between them. The CDR3 covers 14 residues. Germline CDR1 reads KGHSH; CDR2 reads LQKENI. This CDR3 reads CASSPVSEYNEQFF. The CDR3 region has the DNA TGTGCCAGCTCACCGGTGTCAGAATACAATGAGCAGTTCTTC.

J is TRBJ1-2 and V is TRBV11-2; 7 bases agree with TRBD1. J lost 3 bases, V lost 5 bases, and 15 bases had no gene match. Germline V gene sequence: CDR1 SGHAT, CDR2 FQNNGV. CDR3 length: 17 residues. The DNA for the CDR3 is TGTGCCAGCAGCCCTACTCCCGACAGGGTCGGAGACTATGGCTACACCTTC. This sequence encodes CASSPTPDRVGDYGYTF.

The chain uses TRBV6-6 and TRBJ1-6; no reliable D call. The germline V gene encodes CDR1 MNHNY and CDR2 SVGAGI (reference sequence). V was cut by 6 bases and J by 4 bases, with 10 bases left in between. The CDR3 has 14 amino acids. CDR3 DNA: TGTGCCAGCAGCCCATCGAAATATAATTCACCCCTCCACTTT. Translation gives CASSPSKYNSPLHF.

Regarding this clone: This sample also contains other DNA sequences that code for the same CDR3. The J gene is TRBJ2-7, the V gene TRBV19; D is possibly TRBD2 (5 bases). Germline V gives CDR1 LNHDA, CDR2 SQIVND (reference sequence). V shed 5 bases and J shed 1 base, with 12 bases lying between them. The CDR3 is 14 amino acids. For the CDR3, the DNA is TGTGCCAGTAGTGTTGGACGCGGGTCCTACGAGCAGTACTTC. Protein sequence: CASSVGRGSYEQYF.

The chain recombines TRBV28 with TRBJ2-1; 12 nucleotides align to TRBD2. CDR1 is MDHEN and CDR2 is SYDVKM in the germline V gene. The CDR3 contains 15 residues. The ends lost 7 bases at V and 10 bases at J; junction bases unmatched: 11. The CDR3 loop is CASKVRLAGVGEQFF. In DNA, the CDR3 is TGTGCCAGCAAAGTCCGACTAGCGGGAGTCGGGGAGCAGTTCTTC.

The rearrangement joins TRBV11-2 to TRBJ1-1; weak D call: TRBD1 (5 bases). The ends were cut back, 2 bases at V and 5 bases at J, with 9 bases in the middle. Germline CDR1 SGHAT, CDR2 FQNNGV. This CDR3 is built from 13 residues. Here the CDR3 reads CASSLYGGTEAFF. For the CDR3, the DNA is TGTGCCAGCAGCTTATACGGGGGGACTGAAGCTTTCTTT.

The chain couples TRBV28 to TRBJ2-7; 9 nucleotides match TRBD1. Germline V gene sequence: CDR1 MDHEN, CDR2 SYDVKM. Trimming at V came to 1 base and at J to 4 bases, leaving 11 bases not matched to a gene. The CDR3 contains 17 residues. The CDR3 protein is CASSLFSGTGIFYEQYF. CDR3 sequence (DNA): TGTGCCAGCAGTTTATTCTCCGGGACAGGGATTTTTTACGAGCAGTACTTC. The whole variable domain, remainder taken from reference TRBV28 and TRBJ2-7, is DVKVTQSSRYLVKRTGEKVFLECVQDMDHENMFWYRQDPGLGLRLIYFSYDVKMKEKGDIPEGYSVSREKKERFSLILESASTNQTSMYLCASSLFSGTGIFYEQYFGPGTRLTVT.

The chain has TRBV7-6 and TRBJ2-1; 8 bases are shared with TRBD2. The CDR3 covers 15 residues. The junction had 9 bases not matched to a gene; V was cut back by 1 base and J by 10 bases. Germline values: CDR1 SGHVS, CDR2 FNYEAQ. This CDR3 reads CASSLVGTSGGEQFF. Written as DNA, the CDR3 is TGTGCCAGCAGCTTAGTAGGTACTAGCGGAGGCGAGCAGTTCTTC.

This clone was observed a handful of times. The V call is TRBV6-4, the J call TRBJ1-5; no reliable D call. The CDR3 extends over 13 amino acids. CDR1 and CDR2 from the germline V gene are MRHNA and SNTAGT. Trimming cost V 6 bases and J 8 bases, with 14 bases left between them. The CDR3 protein is CASSAGSLKPQHF. The CDR3 DNA reads TGTGCCAGCAGCGCCGGGTCCTTAAAGCCCCAGCATTTT.

The rearrangement uses TRBV5-1 and TRBJ1-3, with TRBD1 matching 9 bases. J lost 0 bases, V lost 4 bases, and 14 bases had no gene match. This CDR3 contains 19 residues. Looked up from germline, CDR1 is SGHRS and CDR2 is YFSETQ. This chain's CDR3 is CASSILPGTGLSSGNTIYF. The CDR3 nucleotides read TGCGCCAGCAGCATCCTACCCGGGACAGGGCTCAGCTCTGGAAACACCATATATTTT.

This clone was detected only once. This chain uses TRBV21-1 with TRBJ1-1. TRBV21-1 is a recognized pseudogene. CDR3 length: 15 amino acids. CDR3 sequence: CASSPTGFGGTEAFF. As DNA, the CDR3 is TGTGCCAGCAGCCCAACCGGATTTGGGGGGACTGAAGCTTTCTTT.

V usage is TRBV6-2 or TRBV6-3 and J usage is TRBJ1-2; D remains unclear. With 8 bases removed from V and 4 bases from J, the gap between germline ends came to 17 bases. Germline V lookup: CDR1 MNHEY, CDR2 SVGEGT. This CDR3 contains 14 residues. CDR3 DNA sequence: TGTGCCAGCGGCCCAGCATTATTTGTCTATGGCTACACCTTC. As protein: CASGPALFVYGYTF.

The V and J genes are TRBV3-1 (or the pseudogene TRBV3-2) and TRBJ2-5, with D possibly matching TRBD2 (5 bases). Germline V gene sequence: CDR1 LGHDT, CDR2 YNNKEL (reference sequence). V lost 2 bases and J 10 bases, leaving 14 bases between the germline ends. The CDR3 covers 13 residues. In nucleotides, the CDR3 is TGTGCCAGCAGCCAAATCATTACGGGAATCCAGTACTTC. The encoded protein is CASSQIITGIQYF.

The gene calls are TRBV6-9 and TRBJ1-5, with D perhaps matching TRBD1 (5 bases). Germline V gene sequence: CDR1 MNHGY, CDR2 SVAAGI. Trimming cost V 10 bases and J 2 bases, with 18 bases left between them. CDR3 length: 15 residues. Written as DNA, the CDR3 is TGTGCCACCCGATGGGACTCCGAAGGCAATCAGCCCCAGCATTTT. Translating it yields CATRWDSEGNQPQHF.